The 2 T cell receptor delta chains listed next were all sequenced from one sample in a study of gamma-delta chains in newborns, infants, children. TCRdb fed the reads to CATT. Counted here are 2,500 to 3,500 delta-chain clones, roughly 48% occurring once; the ten biggest clones make up roughly 16%. Material: blood. The receptors derive from a child who received the measles vaccine.

For this clone: The likely explanation is a read error, given a far larger clone one base away. Other nucleotide sequences from this sample produce the same CDR3. The chain couples TRDV3 to TRDJ1; TRDD3 aligns across 8 bases. Germline V gives CDR1 TVYSNPD, CDR2 GDNSRS (reference sequence). This CDR3 is 16 amino acids long. DNA of the CDR3: TGTGCCTTTCCACCGGATTGGGGATACTTAGCCGATAAACTTATCTTT. Amino acids: CAFPPDWGYLADKLIF.

This clone has just a few counts. A single base separates this from a much larger clone, so it may be a read error. The sample holds other DNA sequences that translate to the same CDR3. The chain recombines TRDV1 with TRDJ1, with 10 bases that match TRDD3. In germline, CDR1 is TSWWSYY, CDR2 QGS. This CDR3 has 20 amino acids. The CDR3, as DNA: TGTGCTCTTGGGGGTTCCTACTGTACTGGGGGATGGTCAGAGTCCGATAAGCTCATCTTT. Its translation is CALGGSYCTGGWSESDKLIF.